Described below is a single T cell receptor (beta chain) sequence and its context. Its antigen is still unknown. No base quality information exists; no much larger clone differs at one position. Between the V and J ends, shortened by 3 bases and 4 bases respectively, the junction contains 6 bases. The germline V gene (reference sequence) provides CDR1 SEHNR and CDR2 FQNEAQ. The CDR3 has 12 amino acids, counting the end cysteine and phenylalanine. Just the 36-base CDR3 DNA is kept, in frame starting at base 1. Using the deep immunoSEQ assay, TCR CDR3 regions were amplified from genomic DNA by multiplex PCR. Extracted genomic DNA from each cell subset was distributed evenly across all wells of several immunoSEQ 96-well plates, and each plate was treated as a replicate. For sorted subsets, approximately 210 ng genomic DNA, equal to approximately 30,000 T cell genomes, was loaded into each replicate PCR. Purified libraries were measured with a Qubit 3.0 fluorometer, size-checked on a Bioanalyzer 2100, and measured again with the KAPA Library Quantification kit. Every immunoSEQ 96-well plate was sequenced on a separate single-read 150-cycle Illumina NextSeq 550 flow cell. The study's own analysis went as follows. Because only junctional sequences without quality scores were contained in the immunoSEQ output, filtering matching that applied to full-length reads could not be performed. Sequences were annotated with PyIR, a Python wrapper for IgBLAST v1.9, and V/J genes and CDR3 were assigned using IMGT germline references. Reads with weak V/J assignments (E-value above 1e-6), missing CDR3, stop codons, out-of-frame junctions, or ambiguous translated residues were removed. A V3J clonotype was defined by an identical inferred V gene, J gene, and CDR3 amino acid sequence. Percentage overlap between repertoires was computed as shared unique clonotypes divided by the size of the smaller repertoire. Repertoire richness was assessed with RTK rarefaction, the Chao1 estimator, and Recon v2.1 estimates of unobserved clonotypes. For all TCRbeta clonotypes obtained by the gDNA method from a few donors, generation probabilities were computed with OLGA. In TCRdb, the immuneACCESS table is reduced to in-frame sequences with V and J assigned. These tables do not hold every clone; where another copy was compared, an unresolved V gene accounts for under half, and the others remain unexplained. That table gives V, J and clone size, and the DNA gave D and trimming. Counted in this sample were about 820,000 clones; 85% to 95% of them appeared once. Less than 25% of the sample goes to the ten largest clones.

These data come from a study of shared clonotypes between healthy human individuals (dated by TCRdb to 2020 to 2022). Regarding the research as a whole: Two women and a few men aged 18 to 49 years were included in the cohort. For each donor, CD4 naive and CD4 memory were each run on three plates, CD8 naive on two plates, and CD8 memory on one plate. To estimate repertoire size and how much clonotypes are shared between individuals, the study performed deep sequencing of blood TCR repertoires from a few healthy adults. Different laboratories and diverse techniques were used to prepare libraries and sequence TCR repertoires, to increase sequencing depth and limit assay-specific biases. Leukapheresis yielded between about 0.85 and 9.5 billion PBMCs per donor.

On the study overall, not on this receptor specifically: Based on pairwise subsampling, the degree of clonotype sharing among donors was expected to be affected by sequencing depth. Compared with non-shared clonotypes, clonotypes shared by all four sorted-subset donors had higher generation probabilities. Even with the large sequencing depth, rarefaction of the sorted-subset datasets indicated that sequencing was incomplete. When a few donors were compared, the shared fraction of clonotypes was about 5.4% for naive CD4, about 4% for naive CD8, 2.3% for memory CD4, and approximately 0.4% for memory CD8. Because the study included a small number of donors, the genetic and exposure-history diversity represented was limited. Naive subsets generally had larger estimated clonotype richness than memory subsets did. Sampling was restricted to blood, and TCR repertoires in tissues likely differ from the TCR repertoires found in blood.

CD8 naive samples were CD45RO-negative cells positively selected for CCR7, giving a CD45RA+CCR7+ population that excluded TemRA cells. Donors were healthy HIV-negative adults with no recently reported acute infections or vaccinations. Every donor was a Caucasian adult residing in Nashville, Tennessee, USA. After blood collection by leukapheresis, PBMCs were isolated using Ficoll-Histopaque density gradient centrifugation and then cryopreserved in the vapor phase of liquid nitrogen. Analytical flow cytometry was used to check the purity and quantity of every magnetically sorted T cell population. Each sorted fraction had its genomic DNA isolated and then quantified by UV absorbance on a Nanodrop 2000c.

The receptor chain draws on TRBV7-9 and TRBJ1-1, with the D gene uncertain. The TCR was taken from a man in his thirties or forties in good health. The sample comprised naive CD8+ T cells sorted from blood. The cell subset or site label, as the study defines it: CD45RA+CCR7+. The DNA reads TGTGCCAGCAGCTTTGTCCCCACTGAAGCTTTCTTT. This is translated as CASSFVPTEAFF.